Listed below are T cell receptor beta chains from one sample, sequenced in a study of shared clonotypes between healthy human individuals. The method was immunoSEQ multiplex PCR; TCRdb's version includes in-frame clones alone and lacks a portion of them. The profile shows 2 million to 2.5 million clones, roughly 90% of them singletons. The sample consisted of naive CD4+ T cells from PBMCs. These receptors all come from a man in his late teens or twenties in good health. Some clones in this sample may be carry-over from other donors' samples. Both conserved end residues are part of each CDR3. D genes are given only for firm matches. The size entry is marked missing in some rows and otherwise reads once, few, many or a size class.

-,TRBV7-9,TRBJ2-2,-,CASSLGGTTNTGELFF,TGTGCCAGCAGCTTAGGCGGGACAACGAACACCGGGGAGCTGTTTTTT
once,TRBV21-1,TRBJ2-7,-,CASSQRARVAYEQYF,TGTGCCAGCAGCCAGCGGGCCCGAGTGGCCTACGAGCAGTACTTC
-,TRBV11-2,TRBJ2-7,TRBD1,CASSSRTGSYEQYF,TGTGCCAGCAGCTCCCGGACAGGCTCCTACGAGCAGTACTTC
-,TRBV7-2,TRBJ1-2,TRBD1,CASSSLRTGGGGYTF,TGTGCCAGCAGCTCATTACGGACAGGGGGAGGTGGCTACACCTTC
-,TRBV28,TRBJ1-5,-,CASSERMGGLPNQPQHF,TGTGCCAGCAGTGAGAGAATGGGGGGGTTACCCAATCAGCCCCAGCATTTT
-,TRBV5-1,TRBJ1-2,-,CASSSEAALGYGYTF,TGCGCCAGCAGCTCCGAGGCAGCACTGGGCTATGGCTACACCTTC
few,TRBV28,TRBJ2-7,-,CASRGYRQYF,TGTGCCAGCAGGGGATACAGGCAGTACTTC
once,TRBV29-1,TRBJ2-1,-,CSVARLAGRNEQFF,TGCAGCGTTGCTCGGCTGGCGGGACGGAATGAGCAGTTCTTC
-,TRBV18,TRBJ2-7,-,CASSRASRVDEQYF,TGTGCCAGCTCACGCGCCTCTAGGGTTGACGAGCAGTACTTC
-,TRBV6-5,TRBJ1-1,-,CASRGPTRTEAFF,TGTGCCAGCAGGGGCCCTACTAGAACTGAAGCTTTCTTT
-,TRBV29-1,TRBJ1-2,-,CSVALQINYGYTF,TGCAGCGTCGCCCTCCAAATAAACTATGGCTACACCTTC
-,TRBV7-2,TRBJ1-3,-,CASSLGGGVGGNTIYF,TGTGCCAGCAGCTTAGGCGGGGGCGTCGGAGGAAACACCATATATTTT
-,TRBV7-9,TRBJ1-1,-,CASGQNTEAFF,TGTGCCAGCGGCCAGAACACTGAAGCTTTCTTT
-,TRBV5-1,TRBJ2-7,-,CASSSGQLTYEQYF,TGCGCCAGCAGCTCTGGACAGCTGACCTACGAGCAGTACTTC
-,TRBV5-1,TRBJ2-1,TRBD2,CASSWTSATSNEQFF,TGCGCCAGCAGCTGGACTAGCGCTACCAGCAATGAGCAGTTCTTC
-,TRBV30,TRBJ2-3,TRBD1,CAWSTGQGADTQYF,TGTGCCTGGAGTACTGGACAGGGGGCAGATACGCAGTATTTT
few,TRBV27,TRBJ1-5,-,CASRRTSSNQPQHF,TGTGCCAGCCGGAGGACGTCTAGCAATCAGCCCCAGCATTTT
-,TRBV18,TRBJ2-7,-,CASSPGGYEQYF,TGTGCCAGCTCACCCGGTGGCTACGAGCAGTACTTC
-,TRBV28,TRBJ1-2,-,CASSLTSYGYTF,TGTGCCAGCAGTTTGACAAGCTATGGCTACACCTTC
-,TRBV5-1,TRBJ2-2,-,CASRRFERSGELFF,TGCGCCAGCAGGAGGTTCGAGCGGTCCGGGGAGCTGTTTTTT
once,TRBV7-2,TRBJ2-2,TRBD2,CASSPTLGLAINTGELFF,TGTGCCAGCAGCCCTACCCTGGGACTAGCGATAAACACCGGGGAGCTGTTTTTT
-,TRBV5-1,TRBJ2-3,-,CASSFGRTSTDTQYF,TGCGCCAGCAGCTTCGGACGGACTAGCACAGATACGCAGTATTTT
-,TRBV5-4,TRBJ2-5,-,CASSPTPGQSKETQYF,TGTGCCAGCAGCCCGACCCCCGGGCAGTCCAAAGAGACCCAGTACTTC
-,TRBV2,TRBJ2-1,TRBD2,CASRPWGGGRSPEQFF,TGTGCCAGCAGACCCTGGGGTGGCGGGAGATCGCCTGAGCAGTTCTTC
-,TRBV30,TRBJ2-3,TRBD2,CAWSGSGGGTQYF,TGTGCCTGGAGTGGCTCGGGGGGAGGTACGCAGTATTTT
once,TRBV29-1,TRBJ2-1,TRBD1,CSVPFRQGRSYNEQFF,TGCAGCGTGCCCTTTCGACAGGGGCGATCCTACAATGAGCAGTTCTTC
-,TRBV10-3,TRBJ2-7,TRBD1,CAIREGQGAYEQYF,TGTGCCATCAGAGAAGGACAGGGGGCCTACGAGCAGTACTTC
-,TRBV7-9,TRBJ2-6,-,CASSLARGSGANVLTF,TGTGCCAGCAGCTTAGCGCGTGGATCTGGGGCCAACGTCCTGACTTTC
-,TRBV28,TRBJ1-1,-,CASSAGGEFTEAFF,TGTGCCAGCAGTGCAGGCGGCGAATTCACTGAAGCTTTCTTT
-,TRBV6-1,TRBJ1-4,TRBD1,CASSGQGRGNEKLFF,TGTGCCAGCAGCGGACAGGGACGGGGTAATGAAAAACTGTTTTTT
-,TRBV13,TRBJ2-2,-,CASSFPLDSANTGELFF,TGTGCCAGCAGCTTCCCTCTGGACAGCGCCAACACCGGGGAGCTGTTTTTT